There are many counts of the clone carrying this T cell receptor beta chain. Antigen specificity is unknown. The researchers produced TCR beta cDNA from approximately 460 ng total RNA with a constant-region primer. Investigators got TCR beta libraries out of three nested multiplex PCR rounds, done with slightly modified ARM-PCR. The two initial PCR rounds, roughly 9 cycles each, used TRBV1-TRBV30 forward and C-beta reverse primers. TCRdb independently ran MiXCR on the multiplex PCR reads; one entry per CDR3 protein. The sample includes some 38,000 distinct CDR3 sequences, less than 85% of them seen just once. This entry comes from a study of tumor-infiltrating lymphocytes in primary liver carcinoma. The overall study: Patients comprised men and women whose ages fell between 30 and 69 years. General study findings and limits: A small share of top clones, only about 8-25%, was found in all five tumor regions.

DNA and RNA were both co-extracted from about 19-30 mg of bulk tissue that had not been sorted. The CDR3 is 12 residues long. From germline, CDR1 is SEHNR and CDR2 FQNEAQ (reference sequence). V was trimmed by 5 bases and J by 2 bases, leaving 6 bases between them. The chain is built from TRBV7-9 and TRBJ1-1; D unclear. This TCR came from a man aged 35 to 55 with primary liver carcinoma and hepatitis B virus infection. The specimen was liver tumor tissue from sampling region 4. Subset in this sample: tumor region T4, right-lateral pole. The CDR3 region is CASSVLNTEAFF. In nucleotides, the CDR3 is TGTGCCAGCAGCGTTCTTAACACTGAAGCTTTCTTT.